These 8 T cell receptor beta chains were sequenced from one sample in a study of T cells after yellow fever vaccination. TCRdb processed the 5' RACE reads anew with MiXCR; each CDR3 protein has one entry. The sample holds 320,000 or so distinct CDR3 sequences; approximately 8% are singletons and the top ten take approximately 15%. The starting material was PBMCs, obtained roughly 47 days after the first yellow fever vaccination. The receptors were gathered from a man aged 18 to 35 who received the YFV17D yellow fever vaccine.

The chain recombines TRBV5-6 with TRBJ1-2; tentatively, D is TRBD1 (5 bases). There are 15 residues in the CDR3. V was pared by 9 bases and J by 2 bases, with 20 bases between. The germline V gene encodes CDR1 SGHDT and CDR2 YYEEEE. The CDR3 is CAMSPGTLCNYGYTF. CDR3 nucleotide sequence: TGTGCCATGAGCCCCGGGACCCTCTGCAACTATGGCTACACCTTC.

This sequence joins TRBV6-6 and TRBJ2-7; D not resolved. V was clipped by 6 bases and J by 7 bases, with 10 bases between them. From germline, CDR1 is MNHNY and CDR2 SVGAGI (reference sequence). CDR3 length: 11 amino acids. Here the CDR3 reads CASSPSMEQYF. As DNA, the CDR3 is TGTGCCAGCAGCCCCTCCATGGAGCAGTACTTC.

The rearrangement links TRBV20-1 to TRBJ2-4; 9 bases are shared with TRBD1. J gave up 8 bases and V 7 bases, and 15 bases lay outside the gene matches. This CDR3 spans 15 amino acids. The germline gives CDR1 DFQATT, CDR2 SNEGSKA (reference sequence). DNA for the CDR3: TGCAGTGTCTACCGCCCGGGACAGGGATTTGACATTCAGTACTTC. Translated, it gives CSVYRPGQGFDIQYF.

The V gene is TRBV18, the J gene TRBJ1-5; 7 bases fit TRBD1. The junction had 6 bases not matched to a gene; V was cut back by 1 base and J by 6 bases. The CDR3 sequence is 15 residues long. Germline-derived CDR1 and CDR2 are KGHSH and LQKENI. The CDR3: CASSPRSGGTQPQHF. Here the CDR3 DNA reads TGTGCCAGCTCACCACGGTCAGGGGGGACTCAGCCCCAGCATTTT.

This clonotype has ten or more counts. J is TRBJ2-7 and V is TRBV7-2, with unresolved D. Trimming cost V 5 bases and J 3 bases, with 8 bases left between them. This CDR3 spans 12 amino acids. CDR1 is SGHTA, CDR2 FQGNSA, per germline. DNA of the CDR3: TGTGCCAGCAGCCTCAGCCGCTACGAGCAGTACTTC. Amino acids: CASSLSRYEQYF.

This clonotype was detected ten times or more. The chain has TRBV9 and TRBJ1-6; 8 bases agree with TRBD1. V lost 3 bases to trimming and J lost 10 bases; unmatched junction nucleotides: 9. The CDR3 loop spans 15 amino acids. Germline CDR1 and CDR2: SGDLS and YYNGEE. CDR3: CASSGRDRLNSPLHF. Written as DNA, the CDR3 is TGTGCCAGCAGCGGCCGGGACAGGTTAAACTCACCCCTCCACTTT.

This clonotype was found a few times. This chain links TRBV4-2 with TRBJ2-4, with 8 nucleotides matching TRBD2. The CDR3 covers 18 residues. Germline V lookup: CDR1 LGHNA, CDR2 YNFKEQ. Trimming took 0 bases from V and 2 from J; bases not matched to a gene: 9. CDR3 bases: TGTGCCAGCAGCCAAGATATTGCGGGGGGATTGACCAAAAACATTCAGTACTTC. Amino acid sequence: CASSQDIAGGLTKNIQYF.

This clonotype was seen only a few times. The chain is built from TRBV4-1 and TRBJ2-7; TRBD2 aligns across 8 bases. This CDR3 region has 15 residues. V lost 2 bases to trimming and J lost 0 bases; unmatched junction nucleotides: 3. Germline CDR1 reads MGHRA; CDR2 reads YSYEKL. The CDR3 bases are TGCGCCAGCAGCCAACTAACTAGCGGCTCCTACGAGCAGTACTTC. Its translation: CASSQLTSGSYEQYF.